These T cell receptor beta chains were read from a single sample in a study of post-analysis software for immune sequencing data. TCRdb called the PCR reads again in MiXCR, with one record for every CDR3 protein. This sample has 750,000 to 950,000 distinct CDR3 sequences, with about 50% found just once. The sequencing sample was made of blood. These receptors were collected from a girl aged 10 to 17 with multiple sclerosis. The CDR3 runs from the conserved cysteine through the conserved F or W. D genes are given only for firm matches. Some rows mark clone size as missing; the rest say once, few, many or name a class of expanded clone.

j_call v_call cdr3_length d_call clone_size cdr3_aa cdr3_nt
TRBJ1-5 TRBV6-5 14 NA NA CASRPADSFQPQHF TGTGCCAGCCGACCGGCAGATAGTTTCCAGCCCCAGCATTTT
TRBJ2-6 TRBV19 19 TRBD2 few CASSIGVAGYSSGANVLTF TGTGCCAGTAGTATAGGGGTAGCGGGGTACTCGTCTGGGGCCAACGTCCTGACTTTC
TRBJ2-5 TRBV20-1 14 NA NA CSARDLARRETQYF TGCAGTGCTAGAGATTTGGCGCGTCGGGAGACCCAGTACTTC
TRBJ2-5 TRBV13 16 NA few CASSSDRTGGGKTQYF TGTGCCAGCAGCTCGGACAGGACGGGGGGCGGGAAGACCCAGTACTTC
TRBJ2-5 TRBV20-1 12 TRBD1 NA CSATRGQETQYF TGCAGTGCTACCAGGGGGCAAGAGACCCAGTACTTC
TRBJ2-1 TRBV4-1 12 NA NA CASSQAPRGQFF TGCGCCAGCAGCCAAGCCCCTAGAGGGCAGTTCTTC
TRBJ2-1 TRBV12-3/TRBV12-4 14 NA few CASSLAGVYNEQFF TGTGCCAGCAGTTTAGCGGGAGTCTACAATGAGCAGTTCTTC
TRBJ1-2 TRBV12-3/TRBV12-4 18 TRBD1 NA CASSLALGRGRQRGGYTF TGTGCCAGCAGTTTAGCGCTAGGCAGGGGGCGGCAAAGGGGCGGCTACACCTTC
TRBJ2-7 TRBV20-1 12 NA few CSARAPRGEQYF TGCAGTGCTCGCGCACCAAGGGGCGAGCAGTACTTC
TRBJ2-3 TRBV5-1 13 NA few CASSLERTDTQYF TGCGCCAGCAGCTTGGAGCGCACAGATACGCAGTATTTT
TRBJ2-7 TRBV5-1 13 TRBD1 NA CASSPGQVAEQYF TGCGCCAGCAGCCCCGGACAGGTAGCCGAGCAGTACTTC
TRBJ2-3 TRBV20-1 16 TRBD2 NA CSARDQRGVTTDTQYF TGCAGTGCTAGAGATCAGCGGGGGGTCACCACAGATACGCAGTATTTT
TRBJ2-7 TRBV6-1 15 TRBD2 few CASSDEGGEPYEQYF TGTGCCAGCAGTGATGAGGGAGGGGAACCCTACGAGCAGTACTTC
TRBJ2-7 TRBV7-2 15 TRBD1 NA CASSVDRVESYEQYF TGTGCCAGCAGCGTCGACAGGGTGGAATCCTACGAGCAGTACTTC
TRBJ2-1 TRBV29-1 13 NA NA CSTPVGLSNEQFF TGCAGCACCCCAGTAGGCCTCTCCAATGAGCAGTTCTTC